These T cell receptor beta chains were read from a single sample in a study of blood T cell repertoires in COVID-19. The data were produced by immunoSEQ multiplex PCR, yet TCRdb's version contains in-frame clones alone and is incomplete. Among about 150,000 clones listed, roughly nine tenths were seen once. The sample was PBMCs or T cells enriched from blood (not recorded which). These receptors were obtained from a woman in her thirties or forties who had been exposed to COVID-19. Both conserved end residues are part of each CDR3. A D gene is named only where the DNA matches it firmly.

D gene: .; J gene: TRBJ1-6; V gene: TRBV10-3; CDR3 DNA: TGTGCCATCAGTGAATCCGGGTCTTATAATTCACCCCTCCACTTT; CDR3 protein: CAISESGSYNSPLHF
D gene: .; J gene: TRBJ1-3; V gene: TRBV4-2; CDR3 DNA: TGTGCCAGCAGCCAAGACGCCGGGTACTCTGGAAACACCATATATTTT; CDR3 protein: CASSQDAGYSGNTIYF
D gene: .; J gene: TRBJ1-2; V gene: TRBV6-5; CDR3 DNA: TGTGCCAGCAGTAACCGTACAGGGATGGTCTATGGCTACACCTTC; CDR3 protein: CASSNRTGMVYGYTF
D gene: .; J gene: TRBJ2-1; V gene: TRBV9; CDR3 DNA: TGTGCCAGCAGCGCCTTGCGGGGAGAGGAGCAGTTCTTC; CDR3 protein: CASSALRGEEQFF
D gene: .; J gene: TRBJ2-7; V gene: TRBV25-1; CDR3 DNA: TGTGCCAGCAGCCCAAGGGGCCGGAACTCCTACGAGCAGTACTTC; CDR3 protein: CASSPRGRNSYEQYF
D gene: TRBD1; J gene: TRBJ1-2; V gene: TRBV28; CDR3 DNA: TGTGCCAGCAGTCCTATTGACAGGGTTGGCTACACCTTC; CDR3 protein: CASSPIDRVGYTF
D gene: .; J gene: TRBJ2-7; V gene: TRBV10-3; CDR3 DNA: TGTGCCATCGAGTCAGGGAAGCCTTACGAGCAGTACTTC; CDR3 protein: CAIESGKPYEQYF
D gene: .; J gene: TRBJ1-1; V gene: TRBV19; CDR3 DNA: TGTGCCAGTAGGTTGACTGTGAACACTGAAGCTTTCTTT; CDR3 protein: CASRLTVNTEAFF
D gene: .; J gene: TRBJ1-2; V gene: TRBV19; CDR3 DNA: TGTGCCAGTAGTATTCAGGCAGTGACTAACTATGGCTACACCTTC; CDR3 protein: CASSIQAVTNYGYTF
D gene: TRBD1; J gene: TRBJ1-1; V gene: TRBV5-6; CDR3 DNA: TGTGCCAGCAGCTTGGGGAGGGGGCGGCACACTGAAGCTTTCTTT; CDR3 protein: CASSLGRGRHTEAFF
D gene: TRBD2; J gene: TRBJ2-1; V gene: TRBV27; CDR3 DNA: TGTGCCAGCAGTCCAACCGCCGGACTAGCGGGGGGCGCTGAGCAGTTCTTC; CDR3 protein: CASSPTAGLAGGAEQFF
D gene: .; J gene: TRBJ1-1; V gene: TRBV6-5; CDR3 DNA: TGTGCCAGACCAGGGACTGGGGCTGAAGCTTTCTTT; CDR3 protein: CARPGTGAEAFF
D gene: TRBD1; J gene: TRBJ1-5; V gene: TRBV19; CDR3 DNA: TGTGCCAGTAGTTCCCGACAGGGAAATAGCAATCAGCCCCAGCATTTT; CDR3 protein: CASSSRQGNSNQPQHF
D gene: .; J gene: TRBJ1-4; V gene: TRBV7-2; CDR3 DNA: TGTGCCAGCAGCTTAGTAGATCCGGGACAAGGGAATGAAAAACTGTTTTTT; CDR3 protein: CASSLVDPGQGNEKLFF
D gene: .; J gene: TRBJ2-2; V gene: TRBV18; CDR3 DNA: TGTGCCAGCTCAGACATCCGCCTCATGAACACCGGGGAGCTGTTTTTT; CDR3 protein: CASSDIRLMNTGELFF
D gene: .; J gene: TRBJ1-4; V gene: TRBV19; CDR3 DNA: TGTGCCAGTAGTATAGATTTACCAGGTAGTAAGGAAAAACTGTTTTTT; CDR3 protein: CASSIDLPGSKEKLFF
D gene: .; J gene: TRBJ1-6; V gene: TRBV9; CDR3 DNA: TGTGCCAGCAGCGGAGAGGGGGCCTATAATTCACCCCTCCACTTT; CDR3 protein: CASSGEGAYNSPLHF
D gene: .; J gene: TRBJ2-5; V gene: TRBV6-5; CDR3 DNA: TGTGCCAGCATTTCCGGGGGTGGGTTGGAGACCCAGTACTTC; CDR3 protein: CASISGGGLETQYF
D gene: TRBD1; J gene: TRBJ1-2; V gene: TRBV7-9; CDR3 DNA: TGTGCCAGCAGCCCCCCCGGACAGGCTCACTATGGCTACACCTTC; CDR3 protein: CASSPPGQAHYGYTF
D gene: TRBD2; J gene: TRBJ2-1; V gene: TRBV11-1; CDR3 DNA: TGTGCCAGCAGCTTAGAGGTCTGGCGGGGGGCTATTGAGCAGTTCTTC; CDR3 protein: CASSLEVWRGAIEQFF